The 18 T cell receptor beta chains given below trace back to one sample, sequenced in a study of beta chain features in type 1 diabetes. As every portion of the isolated RNA was reverse transcribed, the sequencing read expressed TCRB transcripts. Method: immunoSEQ multiplex PCR; TCRdb's copy keeps in-frame clones and lacks some. The table lists 300,000 to 450,000 clones, roughly a fifth of them singletons, with around 0.04% in the top ten. The sequencing input was naive CD4+ T cells from blood. The receptors shown here come from a woman in her late teens or twenties in good health.

This clone was seen more than once but under ten times. The V and J genes are TRBV6-5 and TRBJ1-2; possibly TRBD1 for D (6 bases). Trimming left V 8 bases short and J 8 bases short, with 21 bases between. The CDR3 is 14 amino acids. Germline V gives CDR1 MNHEY, CDR2 SVGAGI. In DNA form, the CDR3 reads TGTGCCAGCGCGCAGCCGGGACAACAATACGGCTACACCTTC. This encodes CASAQPGQQYGYTF.

This clone was seen a few times. The chain couples TRBV9 to TRBJ2-1; 10 bases are shared with TRBD2. Per the germline V gene, CDR1 is SGDLS and CDR2 is YYNGEE. The CDR3 has 13 amino acids. Trimming at V came to 8 bases and at J to 4 bases, leaving 3 bases not matched to a gene. The CDR3 region has the DNA TGTGCCAGTACTAGCGGGAATTACAATGAGCAGTTCTTC. Encoded protein: CASTSGNYNEQFF.

This clone has a handful of counts. V and J are TRBV18 and TRBJ1-2; D gene unclear. This CDR3 contains 13 residues. CDR1 and CDR2 from the germline V gene are KGHSH and LQKENI. V dropped 6 bases and J dropped 0 bases, with 8 bases sitting between them. The CDR3 region has the DNA TGTGCCAGCTCCCGGGAATCTAACTATGGCTACACCTTC. Translation: CASSRESNYGYTF.

The rearrangement joins TRBV5-1 to TRBJ2-5; the match to TRBD1 covers 9 bases. This CDR3 contains 14 residues. V shed 1 base and J 3 bases; nucleotides not matched to a gene: 1. CDR1 is SGHRS, CDR2 YFSETQ, per germline. CDR3 protein: CASSLRQGEETQYF. The CDR3, as DNA: TGCGCCAGCAGCTTGCGACAGGGGGAAGAGACCCAGTACTTC.

This clone was detected only a few times. The J gene is TRBJ2-5, the V gene TRBV7-9; TRBD2 agrees at 11 bases. Germline V gene lookup returns CDR1 SEHNR and CDR2 FQNEAQ (reference sequence). CDR3 length: 14 residues. The junction had 10 bases not matched to a gene; V was cut back by 3 bases and J by 13 bases. CDR3 DNA sequence: TGTGCCAGCAGCTTGTCCCTAGCGGGAGGACAAAGGTACTTC. Amino acids: CASSLSLAGGQRYF. The full variable domain, completed using reference TRBV7-9 and TRBJ2-5, is DTGVSQNPRHKITKRGQNVTFRCDPISEHNRLYWYRQTLGQGPEFLTYFQNEAQLEKSRLLSDRFSAERPKGSFSTLEIQRTEQGDSAMYLCASSLSLAGGQRYFGPGTRLLVL.

The table lists this clone with a few counts. The V gene is TRBV30, the J gene TRBJ1-1, with 8 bases identical to TRBD1. The CDR3 has 14 amino acids. Germline CDR1 and CDR2: GTSNPN and SVGIG (reference sequence). Germline trimming cut 3 bases from V and 6 bases from J; bases unmatched to any gene: 9. The CDR3 DNA reads as TGTGCCTGGAGAAATACTGACAGGGGCCCTGAAGCTTTCTTT. Translation gives CAWRNTDRGPEAFF.

This clone came up a few times. The rearrangement uses TRBV7-9 and TRBJ1-6; maybe TRBD1 (5 bases). Germline CDR1 reads SEHNR; CDR2 reads FQNEAQ (reference sequence). The V end was cut by 6 bases, the J end by 8 bases, with 20 bases between. The CDR3 is made up of 16 amino acids. CDR3 coding DNA: TGTGCCAGCAGTCGATATGGCGGGGTGGGGGATTCACCCCTCCACTTT. Its protein product is CASSRYGGVGDSPLHF. Looking up the rest from reference TRBV7-9 and TRBJ1-6 gives the full variable domain: DTGVSQNPRHKITKRGQNVTFRCDPISEHNRLYWYRQTLGQGPEFLTYFQNEAQLEKSRLLSDRFSAERPKGSFSTLEIQRTEQGDSAMYLCASSRYGGVGDSPLHFGNGTRLTVT.

The chain has TRBV2 and TRBJ1-2; possible D gene TRBD1, 5 bases. The CDR3 totals 14 residues. CDR1 and CDR2 from the germline V gene are SNHLY and FYNNEI. Deletions cut 4 bases from V and 2 bases from J, with 11 bases between. The CDR3 spells CASSVEGANYGYTF. CDR3 DNA: TGTGCCAGCAGTGTTGAAGGGGCAAACTATGGCTACACCTTC. The variable domain in full, with the rest retrieved from reference TRBV2 and TRBJ1-2, is EPEVTQTPSHQVTQMGQEVILRCVPISNHLYFYWYRQILGQKVEFLVSFYNNEISEKSEIFDDQFSVERPDGSNFTLKIRSTKLEDSAMYFCASSVEGANYGYTFGSGTRLTVV.

This clone showed up just a few times. DNA for the CDR3: TGTGCCAGCAGCCGAACGACAGCGGGCGGATTAAATGAGCAGTTCTTC. It encodes CASSRTTAGGLNEQFF. V and J are TRBV7-2 and TRBJ2-1; TRBD2 is a possible D gene (6 bases). The germline V gene has CDR1 SGHTA and CDR2 FQGNSA. Trimming removed 5 bases at V and 7 bases at J, with 21 bases between. This CDR3 spans 16 amino acids. Variable domain in full (rest from reference TRBV7-2 and TRBJ2-1): GAGVSQSPSNKVTEKGKDVELRCDPISGHTALYWYRQSLGQGLEFLIYFQGNSAPDKSGLPSDRFSAERTGGSVSTLTIQRTQQEDSAVYLCASSRTTAGGLNEQFFGPGTRLTVL.

There are a few counts of this clone. The rearrangement uses TRBV30 and TRBJ1-5; unclear D gene. This CDR3 spans 13 amino acids. Germline V gene sequence: CDR1 GTSNPN, CDR2 SVGIG (reference sequence). Trimming pared 1 base from V and 2 bases from J, leaving 6 bases between. The CDR3 loop reads CAWSGRGNQPQHF. CDR3 sequence (DNA): TGTGCCTGGAGTGGACGGGGCAATCAGCCCCAGCATTTT. The full variable domain, completed using reference TRBV30 and TRBJ1-5, is SQTIHQWPATLVQPVGSPLSLECTVEGTSNPNLYWYRQAAGRGLQLLFYSVGIGQISSEVPQNLSASRPQDRQFILSSKKLLLSDSGFYLCAWSGRGNQPQHFGDGTRLSIL.

V is TRBV30 and J is TRBJ2-7, with D possibly being TRBD1 (5 bases). V was clipped by 0 bases and J by 6 bases, with 9 bases between them. This CDR3 comprises 12 residues. CDR1 and CDR2 (germline): GTSNPN, SVGIG (reference sequence). The DNA for the CDR3 is TGTGCCTGGAGTGTAGGGGCGCGCGAGCAGTACTTC. This sequence encodes CAWSVGAREQYF.

The V and J genes are TRBV30 and TRBJ1-1; TRBD1 agrees at 11 bases. The CDR3 contains 13 residues. After removal of 5 bases from V and 4 bases from J, the junction contained 3 bases not matched to a gene. From germline, CDR1 is GTSNPN and CDR2 SVGIG (reference sequence). Here the CDR3 DNA reads TGTGCCTGGGCCGGGACAGGGGGCACTGAAGCTTTCTTT. It translates to CAWAGTGGTEAFF.

This rearrangement joins TRBV15 to TRBJ1-3, with D possibly matching TRBD1 (6 bases). CDR1 and CDR2 (germline): LNHNV, YYDKDF (reference sequence). The CDR3 loop spans 17 amino acids. Trimming pared 5 bases from V and 0 bases from J, leaving 17 bases between. As DNA, the CDR3 is TGTGCCACCAGCCCATTGACAGGAACGAACTCTGGAAACACCATATATTTT. Translated: CATSPLTGTNSGNTIYF.

V usage is TRBV11-2 and J usage is TRBJ2-7, with unresolved D. Germline lookup yields CDR1 SGHAT and CDR2 FQNNGV. This CDR3 contains 12 residues. V lost 5 bases and J 6 bases, leaving 11 bases between the germline ends. CDR3 residues: CASSLTPGEQYF. The CDR3 DNA follows: TGTGCCAGCAGCCTTACCCCGGGCGAGCAGTACTTC.

This chain connects TRBV5-1 to TRBJ2-7, with D possibly being TRBD1 (6 bases). The CDR3 runs to 17 residues. Germline V gene lookup returns CDR1 SGHRS and CDR2 YFSETQ. Deletions cut 3 bases from V and 2 bases from J, with 21 bases between. CDR3 bases: TGCGCCAGCAGCTCTGGTAGTTCGAGGGGGTCGGCCTACGAGCAGTACTTC. Protein product: CASSSGSSRGSAYEQYF.

This clone was detected only a few times. The rearrangement links TRBV13 to TRBJ2-7; D remains unclear. V shed 4 bases and J shed 7 bases, with 11 bases lying between them. The CDR3 loop spans 12 amino acids. CDR1 PRHDT and CDR2 FYEKMQ come from the germline V gene (reference sequence). In nucleotides, the CDR3 is TGTGCCAGCAGCTCACTTAGCCGGGAGCAGTACTTC. Encoded protein: CASSSLSREQYF.

A few counts support this clone. The chain is built from TRBV11-1 and TRBJ2-6; 9 nucleotides align to TRBD1. V dropped 4 bases and J dropped 2; count of bases not matched to a gene: 3. The CDR3 is made up of 16 amino acids. Germline V gene data show CDR1 as SGHAT and CDR2 as FQDESV (reference sequence). The CDR3 bases are TGTGCCAGCAGCTCCACAGGGGGCGCTGGGGCCAACGTCCTGACTTTC. This codes for CASSSTGGAGANVLTF.

This clone was seen a few times. The V gene is TRBV29-1, the J gene TRBJ2-7; 10 nucleotides match TRBD2. The CDR3 has 12 residues. Unmatched junction bases numbered 8, after V lost 2 bases and J lost 13 bases. Germline V gene sequence: CDR1 SQVTM, CDR2 ANQGSEA. This CDR3 is CSVESASGSSYF. CDR3 bases: TGCAGCGTTGAATCGGCTAGCGGGAGTTCTTACTTC.